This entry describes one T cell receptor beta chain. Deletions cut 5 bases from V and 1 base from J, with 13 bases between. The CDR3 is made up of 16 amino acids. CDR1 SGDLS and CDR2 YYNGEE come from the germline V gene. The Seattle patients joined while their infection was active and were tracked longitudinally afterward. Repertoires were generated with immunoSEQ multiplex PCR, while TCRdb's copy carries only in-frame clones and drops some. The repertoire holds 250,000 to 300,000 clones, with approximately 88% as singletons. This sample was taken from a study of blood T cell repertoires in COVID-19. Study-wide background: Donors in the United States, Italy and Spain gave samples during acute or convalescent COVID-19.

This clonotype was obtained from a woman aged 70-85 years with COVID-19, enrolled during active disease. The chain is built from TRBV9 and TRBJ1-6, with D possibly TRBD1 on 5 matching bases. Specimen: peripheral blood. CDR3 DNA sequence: TGTGCCAGCAGTATCTCCCCAGGGTCCTATAATTCACCCCTCCACTTT. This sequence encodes CASSISPGSYNSPLHF. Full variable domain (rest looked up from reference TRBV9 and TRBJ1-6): DSGVTQTPKHLITATGQRVTLRCSPRSGDLSVYWYQQSLDQGLQFLIQYYNGEERAKGNILERFSAQQFPDLHSELNLSSLELGDSALYFCASSISPGSYNSPLHFGNGTRLTVT.